A single sample gave rise to the 29 T cell receptor beta chains below, sequenced in a study of T cell repertoires in cytomegalovirus infection. TCRdb reprocessed the reads with MiXCR, giving one entry per CDR3 protein. The sample holds 230,000 or so distinct CDR3 sequences, 38% seen once. The antigens these receptors bind are not known. This material consisted of CD8+ T cells from cultured PBMCs, taken from culture after CMV antigen stimulation. The receptors stem from a human donor in good health (CMV status not recorded). Some clones in this sample may be carry-over from other donors' samples.

The chain joins TRBV7-1 to TRBJ2-1; TRBD2 aligns across 7 bases. TRBV7-1 is assigned to the ORF class and has an uncertain function. With 7 bases clipped from V and 0 bases from J, the junction kept 9 bases outside the gene matches. CDR3 length: 16 amino acids. For the CDR3, the DNA is TGTGCCAGCATAAGGGGCGGGGGAAGCTCCTACAATGAGCAGTTCTTC. It specifies CASIRGGGSSYNEQFF.

The chain recombines TRBV7-2 with TRBJ2-1; D may be TRBD2 (7 bases). Germline CDR1 SGHTA, CDR2 FQGNSA. CDR3 length equals 14 residues. V was shortened by 5 bases and J by 6 bases, with 14 bases between the two germline ends. CDR3 sequence: CASSRWEGGNEQFF. Written as DNA, the CDR3 is TGTGCCAGCAGCCGATGGGAGGGGGGCAATGAGCAGTTCTTC.

Only a few counts were recorded for this clonotype. The rearrangement uses TRBV6-1 and TRBJ1-2; perhaps TRBD1 as D (5 bases). Trimming shortened V by 2 bases and J by 6 bases, and 16 bases separated the two germline ends. CDR1 and CDR2 from the germline V gene are MNHNS and SASEGT. The CDR3 has 15 amino acids. In DNA form, the CDR3 reads TGTGCCAGCAGTGAACCGTCACAGGCAGCCCATGGCTACACCTTC. Residues: CASSEPSQAAHGYTF.

J is TRBJ2-7 and V is TRBV20-1; 10 bases match TRBD1. This CDR3 is built from 15 residues. Trimming took 6 bases from V and 2 from J; bases not matched to a gene: 10. Germline CDR1 and CDR2: DFQATT and SNEGSKA (reference sequence). The CDR3 nucleotides are TGCAGTGCCATTCACCGGGACAGGGGACCCTACGAGCAGTACTTC. Translating gives CSAIHRDRGPYEQYF.

The chain is built from TRBV20-1 and TRBJ2-3; D gene ambiguous. CDR3 length equals 13 residues. The V gene lost 0 bases and the J gene lost 4 bases, with 8 bases spanning the gap. Germline V gene sequence: CDR1 DFQATT, CDR2 SNEGSKA (reference sequence). The CDR3 spells CSARDRKADTQYF. The CDR3 nucleotides are TGCAGTGCTAGAGATCGGAAGGCAGATACGCAGTATTTT.

This clonotype has only a few counts. The chain is built from TRBV7-6 and TRBJ2-7, with 7 bases aligning to TRBD2. Per the germline V gene, CDR1 is SGHVS and CDR2 is FNYEAQ. The CDR3 has 13 residues. The J segment lost 3 bases and the V segment lost 2 bases, leaving 1 base of the junction unmatched. CDR3 nucleotide sequence: TGTGCCAGCAGCTTACGGACTAGCTACGAGCAGTACTTC. This encodes CASSLRTSYEQYF.

The chain is built from TRBV7-9 and TRBJ2-7; the D gene is possibly TRBD2 (5 bases). V gave up 5 bases and J gave up 4 bases, with 18 bases separating them. CDR3 length: 15 residues. Germline CDR1 and CDR2: SEHNR and FQNEAQ (reference sequence). The CDR3 DNA reads TGTGCCAGCAGCCCGCTACTGGCGAGAGGGTACGAGCAGTACTTC. This encodes CASSPLLARGYEQYF. Variable domain in full (rest from reference TRBV7-9 and TRBJ2-7): DTGVSQNPRHKITKRGQNVTFRCDPISEHNRLYWYRQTLGQGPEFLTYFQNEAQLEKSRLLSDRFSAERPKGSFSTLEIQRTEQGDSAMYLCASSPLLARGYEQYFGPGTRLTVT.

V gene TRBV6-1 combines with J gene TRBJ2-2; TRBD1 aligns across 8 bases. CDR1 and CDR2 (germline): MNHNS, SASEGT. This CDR3 region has 15 residues. V shed 1 base and J 7 bases; nucleotides not matched to a gene: 5. This CDR3 is CASSEGTGLIGELFF. The CDR3 bases are TGTGCCAGCAGTGAAGGGACAGGGCTTATCGGGGAGCTGTTTTTT.

The rearrangement joins TRBV7-9 to TRBJ2-7, with TRBD2 identical over 7 bases. CDR3 size: 15 residues. CDR1 and CDR2 from the germline V gene are SEHNR and FQNEAQ (reference sequence). The trim removed 5 bases at V and 3 bases at J, leaving 10 bases unmatched. CDR3 DNA sequence: TGTGCCAGCAGCAAAGGATGGGGGGAGGGCTACGAGCAGTACTTC. Its translation: CASSKGWGEGYEQYF.

This clonotype was detected a few times. This chain links TRBV12-3 or TRBV12-4 with TRBJ1-1, with D tentatively TRBD1 (5 bases). V dropped 5 bases and J dropped 5 bases, with 9 bases sitting between them. CDR3 length: 12 amino acids. CDR3 sequence (DNA): TGTGCCAGCAGTCTCAGGGTGACTGAAGCTTTCTTT. It yields the protein CASSLRVTEAFF.

This clonotype turned up a few times. The gene calls are TRBV7-3 and TRBJ1-1; 7 positions match TRBD1. This CDR3 spans 15 amino acids. Germline V gene data show CDR1 as SGHTA and CDR2 as FQGTGA. Trimming took 1 base from V and 4 from J; bases not matched to a gene: 6. CDR3 amino acids: CASSLIAGGGTEAFF. The CDR3 bases are TGTGCCAGCAGCTTAATAGCAGGGGGGGGCACTGAAGCTTTCTTT. The whole variable domain, remainder taken from reference TRBV7-3 and TRBJ1-1, is GAGVSQTPSNKVTEKGKYVELRCDPISGHTALYWYRQSLGQGPEFLIYFQGTGAADDSGLPNDRFFAVRPEGSVSTLKIQRTERGDSAVYLCASSLIAGGGTEAFFGQGTRLTVV.

This chain uses TRBV6-6 with TRBJ2-7; 8 bases are a match to TRBD1. After removal of 2 bases from V and 3 bases from J, the junction contained 6 bases not matched to a gene. The CDR3 is made up of 15 amino acids. Germline V gene sequence: CDR1 MNHNY, CDR2 SVGAGI (reference sequence). In DNA form, the CDR3 reads TGTGCCAGCAGTTACACCCCGGACAGGGTCTACGAGCAGTACTTC. Translation gives CASSYTPDRVYEQYF.

The chain uses TRBV6-5 and TRBJ2-1; possibly TRBD2 for D (5 bases). V gave up 7 bases and J gave up 5 bases, with 18 bases separating them. This CDR3 contains 15 residues. Germline V gene lookup returns CDR1 MNHEY and CDR2 SVGAGI. The CDR3 sequence is CASNDYPGFDNEQFF. The CDR3 DNA is TGTGCCAGCAACGACTACCCTGGCTTCGACAATGAGCAGTTCTTC.

The CDR3 reads CASFPLRLAGDYEQYF. In DNA, the CDR3 is TGTGCCAGCTTCCCTTTGAGACTAGCGGGAGACTACGAGCAGTACTTC. The J gene is TRBJ2-7, the V gene TRBV28; 12 nucleotides line up with TRBD2. Germline lookup yields CDR1 MDHEN and CDR2 SYDVKM. With V trimmed by 8 bases and J by 3 bases, 11 bases remained unmatched. The length of the CDR3 is 16 residues.

This clonotype appeared a few times. The V and J genes are TRBV18 and TRBJ1-1; possible D gene TRBD1, 6 bases. The CDR3 spans 14 residues. V was clipped by 0 bases and J by 5 bases, with 10 bases between them. Germline V gene data show CDR1 as KGHSH and CDR2 as LQKENI. The CDR3 nucleotides read TGTGCCAGCTCACCACCGGGGGGCGGAACTGAAGCTTTCTTT. Amino acids: CASSPPGGGTEAFF.

The chain uses TRBV7-9 and TRBJ1-1; 7 nucleotides agree with TRBD1. In germline, CDR1 is SEHNR, CDR2 FQNEAQ (reference sequence). The CDR3 contains 15 residues. V lost 5 bases and J lost 5; bases outside the gene matches: 11. The CDR3 sequence is CASSHPVTGWTEAFF. The CDR3 DNA sequence: TGTGCCAGCAGCCATCCGGTGACAGGGTGGACTGAAGCTTTCTTT.

This clonotype was found a few times. The chain employs TRBV7-2 and TRBJ2-2; TRBD2 aligns across 7 bases. The germline V gene has CDR1 SGHTA and CDR2 FQGNSA. V lost 5 bases to trimming and J lost 3 bases; unmatched junction nucleotides: 3. The CDR3 has 14 residues. The CDR3 nucleotides read TGTGCCAGCAGCGGTAGCGGGTACACCGGGGAGCTGTTTTTT. This translates into CASSGSGYTGELFF.

The chain is built from TRBV19 and TRBJ2-5; D is uncertain. Trimming cost V 3 bases and J 2 bases, with 13 bases left between them. The CDR3 has 15 amino acids. In germline, CDR1 is LNHDA, CDR2 SQIVND (reference sequence). Here the CDR3 DNA reads TGTGCCAGTAGTATTTCAGAGAAAACTCAAGAGACCCAGTACTTC. It specifies CASSISEKTQETQYF.

The chain is built from TRBV12-3 or TRBV12-4 and TRBJ2-7; 7 positions agree with TRBD1. V trimming: 10 bases; J trimming: 5 bases; junction bases outside the gene matches: 11. This CDR3 comprises 13 residues. DNA of the CDR3: TGTGCCACTTCGGGACAGCAGTTCAACGAGCAGTACTTC. This sequence encodes CATSGQQFNEQYF.

This clonotype came up a few times. This rearrangement joins TRBV4-2 to TRBJ2-3; possible D gene TRBD2, 6 bases. The length of the CDR3 is 15 residues. Trimming stripped 5 bases from V and 2 bases from J, with 14 bases between. Germline V lookup: CDR1 LGHNA, CDR2 YNFKEQ. CDR3 residues: CASSNSGPLTDTQYF. CDR3 nucleotide sequence: TGTGCCAGCAGCAATAGCGGACCTCTCACAGATACGCAGTATTTT.

In its sample, this clonotype was seen a few times. J is TRBJ2-6 and V is TRBV2; D tentatively fits TRBD1 or TRBD2 (5 bases each). Germline V gene data show CDR1 as SNHLY and CDR2 as FYNNEI. The CDR3 runs 15 residues. Deletions cut 7 bases from V and 1 base from J, with 11 bases between. The CDR3 region is CASTTGGSGANVLTF. The CDR3 DNA sequence: TGTGCCAGCACCACTGGGGGTTCTGGGGCCAACGTCCTGACTTTC.

CDR3 region: CSARLRDLAKNIQYF. For the CDR3, the DNA is TGCAGTGCTAGACTAAGGGATCTAGCCAAAAACATTCAGTACTTC. V gene TRBV20-1 combines with J gene TRBJ2-4; the D is unclear. This CDR3 contains 15 residues. CDR1 DFQATT and CDR2 SNEGSKA come from the germline V gene (reference sequence). With 2 bases removed from V and 0 bases from J, the gap between germline ends came to 11 bases.

This clonotype was seen just once. The genes are TRBV29-1 and TRBJ2-1, with TRBD1 matching over 7 bases. V shed 6 bases and J 7 bases; nucleotides not matched to a gene: 9. The germline V gene has CDR1 SQVTM and CDR2 ANQGSEA. This CDR3 contains 13 residues. Here the CDR3 reads CSVVDRAVNEQFF. Here the CDR3 DNA reads TGCAGCGTGGTCGACAGGGCGGTTAATGAGCAGTTCTTC.

The chain employs TRBV11-2 and TRBJ2-1, with a weak D call TRBD2 (5 bases). Germline CDR1 and CDR2: SGHAT and FQNNGV. Trimming stripped 2 bases from V and 2 bases from J, with 13 bases between. The CDR3 contains 16 residues. The CDR3 nucleotides read TGTGCCAGCAGCTTAAGGCTAGCTGTACCCTACAATGAGCAGTTCTTC. This gives the protein CASSLRLAVPYNEQFF.

This clonotype was counted ten times or more. The chain has TRBV7-2 and TRBJ2-7; D is perhaps TRBD1 (5 bases). There are 17 residues in the CDR3. Per the germline V gene, CDR1 is SGHTA and CDR2 is FQGNSA. Trimming left V 5 bases short and J 5 bases short, with 25 bases between. The CDR3 is CASSPKFTRVPTHEQYF. In DNA, the CDR3 is TGTGCCAGCAGCCCCAAATTCACCAGGGTGCCTACCCACGAGCAGTACTTC.

This clonotype was observed a few times. DNA of the CDR3: TGTGCCAGCAGATCTGGACGGGGGAGCAATCAGCCCCAGCATTTT. Amino acids: CASRSGRGSNQPQHF. This rearrangement joins TRBV11-2 to TRBJ1-5; weak D call: TRBD1 (5 bases). Germline assignment: CDR1 SGHAT and CDR2 FQNNGV. The CDR3 covers 15 residues. The V and J ends lost 6 bases and 1 base respectively, with 13 bases between them.

V and J are TRBV5-1 and TRBJ2-3, with TRBD1 matching 9 bases. Germline CDR1 SGHRS, CDR2 YFSETQ. V trimming: 3 bases; J trimming: 6 bases; junction bases outside the gene matches: 11. The CDR3 contains 16 residues. The CDR3 region has the DNA TGCGCCAGCAGCTCCTGGACAGGGGCATCGGGGGATACGCAGTATTTT. It encodes CASSSWTGASGDTQYF. The variable domain in full, with the rest retrieved from reference TRBV5-1 and TRBJ2-3, is KAGVTQTPRYLIKTRGQQVTLSCSPISGHRSVSWYQQTPGQGLQFLFEYFSETQRNKGNFPGRFSGRQFSNSRSEMNVSTLELGDSALYLCASSSWTGASGDTQYFGPGTRLTVL.

This clonotype was recorded only once. This chain links TRBV10-3 with TRBJ2-7; a weak D match, TRBD2 (6 bases). The CDR3 is 15 amino acids. V was clipped by 7 bases and J by 2 bases, with 18 bases between them. Germline-derived CDR1 and CDR2 are ENHRY and SYGVKD. The CDR3 coding sequence is TGTGCCATCAACAAGGAGGGGCAGGGCGCCTACGAGCAGTACTTC. Translated, it gives CAINKEGQGAYEQYF.

This clonotype was observed a few times. This chain connects TRBV11-2 to TRBJ2-2; 7 nucleotides match TRBD1. CDR1 SGHAT and CDR2 FQNNGV come from the germline V gene. The CDR3 extends over 17 amino acids. The J segment lost 6 bases and the V segment lost 1 base, leaving 11 bases of the junction unmatched. CDR3 amino acids: CASSLVPFRQGSGELFF. CDR3 sequence (DNA): TGTGCCAGCAGCTTAGTGCCCTTCCGACAGGGTTCCGGGGAGCTGTTTTTT.